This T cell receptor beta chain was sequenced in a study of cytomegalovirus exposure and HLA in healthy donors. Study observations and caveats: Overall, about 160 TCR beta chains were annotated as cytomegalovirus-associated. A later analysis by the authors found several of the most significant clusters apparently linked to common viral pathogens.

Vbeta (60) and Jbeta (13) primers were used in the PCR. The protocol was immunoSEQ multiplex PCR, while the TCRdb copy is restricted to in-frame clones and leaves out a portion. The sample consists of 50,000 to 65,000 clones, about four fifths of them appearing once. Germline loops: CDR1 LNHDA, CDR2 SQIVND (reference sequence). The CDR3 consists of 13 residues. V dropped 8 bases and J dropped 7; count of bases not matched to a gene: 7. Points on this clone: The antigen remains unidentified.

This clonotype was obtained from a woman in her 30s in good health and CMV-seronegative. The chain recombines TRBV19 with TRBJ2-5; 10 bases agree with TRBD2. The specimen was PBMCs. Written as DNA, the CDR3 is TGTGCCAGTTCATCTAGCGGGAGTGGGACCCAGTACTTC. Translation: CASSSSGSGTQYF.